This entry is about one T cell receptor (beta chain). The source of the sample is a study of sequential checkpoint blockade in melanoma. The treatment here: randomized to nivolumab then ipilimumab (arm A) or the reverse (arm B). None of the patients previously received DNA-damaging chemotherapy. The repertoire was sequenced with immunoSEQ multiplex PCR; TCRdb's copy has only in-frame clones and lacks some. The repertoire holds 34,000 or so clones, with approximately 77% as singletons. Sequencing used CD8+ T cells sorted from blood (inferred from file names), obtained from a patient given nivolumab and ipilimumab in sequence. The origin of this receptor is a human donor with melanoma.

CDR3 nucleotides: TGTGCCATCCACGGGACAGGGGACGAGCAGTACTTC. Its translation is CAIHGTGDEQYF. The genes are TRBV2 and TRBJ2-5; the match to TRBD1 covers 10 bases. TRBJ2-7 explains the end of the DNA better; the J call may be wrong. Germline loops: CDR1 SNHLY, CDR2 FYNNEI. The CDR3 loop spans 12 amino acids.